The text below deals with one T cell receptor beta chain. The treatment was: preoperative locoregional IRX-2 cytokine immunotherapy. Germline values: CDR1 MNHEY, CDR2 SMNVEV (reference sequence). CDR3 size: 12 residues. The V end lost 4 bases, the J end lost 5 bases, and 8 bases lay between the germline ends. These data are taken from a study of preoperative IRX-2 immunotherapy in early breast cancer. Clones were read by immunoSEQ multiplex PCR, and TCRdb kept only the in-frame ones, dropping some. The data hold roughly 62,000 clones, with approximately 94% observed a single time. This receptor was obtained from a human donor with breast cancer. The sample was acquired from a patient treated with IRX-2 immunotherapy. V usage is TRBV27 and J usage is TRBJ2-5; tentative D call: TRBD2 (5 bases). The CDR3 loop reads CASSSPGETQYF. The CDR3 DNA reads TGTGCCAGCAGTTCTCCGGGGGAGACCCAGTACTTC.